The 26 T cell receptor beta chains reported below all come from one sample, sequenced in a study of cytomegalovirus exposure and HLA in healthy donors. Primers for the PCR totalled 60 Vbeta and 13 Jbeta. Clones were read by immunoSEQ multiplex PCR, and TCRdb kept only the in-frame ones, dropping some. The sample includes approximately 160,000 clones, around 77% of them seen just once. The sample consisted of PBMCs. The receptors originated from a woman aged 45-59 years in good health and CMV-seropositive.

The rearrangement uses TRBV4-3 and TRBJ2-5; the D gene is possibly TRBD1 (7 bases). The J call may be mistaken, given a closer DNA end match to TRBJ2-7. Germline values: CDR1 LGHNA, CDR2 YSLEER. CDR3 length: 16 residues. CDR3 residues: CASSHGPRQGGDEQYF. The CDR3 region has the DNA TGCGCCAGCAGCCACGGCCCGCGGCAGGGGGGCGACGAGCAGTACTTC.

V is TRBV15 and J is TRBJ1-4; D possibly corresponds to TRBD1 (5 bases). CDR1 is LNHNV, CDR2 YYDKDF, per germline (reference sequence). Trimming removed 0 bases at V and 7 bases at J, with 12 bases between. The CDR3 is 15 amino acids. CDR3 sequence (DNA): TGTGCCACCAGCAGAGAAGGGGTCAGTAGTGAAAAACTGTTTTTT. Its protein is CATSREGVSSEKLFF.

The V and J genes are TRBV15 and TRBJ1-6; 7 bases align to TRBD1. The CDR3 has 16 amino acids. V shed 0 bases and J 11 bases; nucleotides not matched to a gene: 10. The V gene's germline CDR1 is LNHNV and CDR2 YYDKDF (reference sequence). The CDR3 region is CATSRDPLRGLTPLHF. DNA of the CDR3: TGTGCCACCAGCAGAGATCCGCTGAGGGGGCTAACACCCCTCCACTTT.

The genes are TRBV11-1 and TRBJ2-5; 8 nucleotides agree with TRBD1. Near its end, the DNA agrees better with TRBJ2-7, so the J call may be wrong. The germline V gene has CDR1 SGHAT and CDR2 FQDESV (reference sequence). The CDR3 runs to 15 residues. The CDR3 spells CASSSWTGFSYEQYF. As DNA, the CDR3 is TGTGCCAGCAGCTCATGGACAGGGTTCTCCTACGAGCAGTACTTC.

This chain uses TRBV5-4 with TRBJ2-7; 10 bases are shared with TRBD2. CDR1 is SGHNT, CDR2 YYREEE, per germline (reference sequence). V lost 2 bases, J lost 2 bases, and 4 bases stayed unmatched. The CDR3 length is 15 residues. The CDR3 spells CASSFSGRLPYEQYF. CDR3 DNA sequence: TGTGCCAGCAGCTTTAGCGGGAGGCTTCCCTACGAGCAGTACTTC. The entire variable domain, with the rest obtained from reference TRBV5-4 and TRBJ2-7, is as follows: ETGVTQSPTHLIKTRGQQVTLRCSSQSGHNTVSWYQQALGQGPQFIFQYYREEENGRGNFPPRFSGLQFPNYSSELNVNALELDDSALYLCASSFSGRLPYEQYFGPGTRLTVT.

The CDR3: CASIGWDRVDNEQFF. CDR3 nucleotides: TGTGCCAGCATAGGGTGGGACAGGGTCGACAATGAGCAGTTCTTC. This sequence joins TRBV2 and TRBJ2-1; TRBD1 matches 9 bases. With 7 bases clipped from V and 5 bases from J, the junction kept 9 bases outside the gene matches. The CDR3 contains 15 residues. Germline CDR1 reads SNHLY; CDR2 reads FYNNEI.

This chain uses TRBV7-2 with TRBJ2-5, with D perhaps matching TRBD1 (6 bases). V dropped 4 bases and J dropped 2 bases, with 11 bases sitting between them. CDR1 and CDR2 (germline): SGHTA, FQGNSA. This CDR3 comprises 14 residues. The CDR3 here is CASSWGQPQETQYF. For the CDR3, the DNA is TGTGCCAGCAGCTGGGGACAACCACAAGAGACCCAGTACTTC.

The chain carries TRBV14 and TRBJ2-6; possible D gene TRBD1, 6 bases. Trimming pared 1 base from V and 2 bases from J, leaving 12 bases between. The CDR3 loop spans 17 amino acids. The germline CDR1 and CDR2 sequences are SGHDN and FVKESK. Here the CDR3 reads CASSQVFQGPGANVLTF. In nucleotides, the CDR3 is TGTGCCAGCAGCCAAGTATTCCAGGGGCCTGGGGCCAACGTCCTGACTTTC.

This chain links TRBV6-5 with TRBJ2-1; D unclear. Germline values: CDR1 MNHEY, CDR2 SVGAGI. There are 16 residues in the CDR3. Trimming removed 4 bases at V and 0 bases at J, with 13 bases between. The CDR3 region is CASSWAPTSSYNEQFF. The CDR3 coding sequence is TGTGCCAGCAGTTGGGCCCCTACGAGCTCCTACAATGAGCAGTTCTTC.

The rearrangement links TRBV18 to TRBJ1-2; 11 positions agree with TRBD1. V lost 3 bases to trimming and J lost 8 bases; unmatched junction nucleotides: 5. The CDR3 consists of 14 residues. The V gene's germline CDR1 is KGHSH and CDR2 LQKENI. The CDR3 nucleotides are TGTGCCAGCTCACCGCGGACAGGGGGCGAGGGCTACACCTTC. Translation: CASSPRTGGEGYTF.

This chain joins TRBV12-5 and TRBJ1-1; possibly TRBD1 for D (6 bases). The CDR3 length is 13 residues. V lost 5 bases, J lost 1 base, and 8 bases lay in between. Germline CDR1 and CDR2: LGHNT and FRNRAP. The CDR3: CASGRGGNTEAFF. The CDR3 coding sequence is TGTGCTAGTGGTAGAGGGGGGAACACTGAAGCTTTCTTT.

CDR3 in DNA: TGTGCCAGCAGCCCCCAAAGCGGTGATCAGCCCCAGCATTTT. Residues: CASSPQSGDQPQHF. J is TRBJ1-5 and V is TRBV4-2, with D unclear. CDR1 LGHNA and CDR2 YNFKEQ come from the germline V gene. The CDR3 contains 14 residues. With 4 bases removed from V and 5 bases from J, the gap between germline ends came to 12 bases.

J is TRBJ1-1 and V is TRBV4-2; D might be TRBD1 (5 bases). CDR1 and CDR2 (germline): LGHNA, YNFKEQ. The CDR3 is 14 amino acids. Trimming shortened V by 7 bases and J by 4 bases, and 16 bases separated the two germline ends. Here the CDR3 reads CASTRGDVFTEAFF. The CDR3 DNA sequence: TGTGCCAGCACCCGGGGGGACGTGTTCACTGAAGCTTTCTTT.

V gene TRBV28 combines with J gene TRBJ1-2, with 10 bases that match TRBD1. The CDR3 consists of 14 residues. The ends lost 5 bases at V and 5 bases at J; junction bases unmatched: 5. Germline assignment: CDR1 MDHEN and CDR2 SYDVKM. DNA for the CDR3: TGTGCCAGCAGTCCCCCGGGACAGGGGTATGGCTACACCTTC. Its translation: CASSPPGQGYGYTF.

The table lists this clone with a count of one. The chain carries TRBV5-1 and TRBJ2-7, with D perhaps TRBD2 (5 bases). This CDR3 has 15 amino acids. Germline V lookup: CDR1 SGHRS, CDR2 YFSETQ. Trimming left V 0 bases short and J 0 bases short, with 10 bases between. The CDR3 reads CASSLVALNSYEQYF. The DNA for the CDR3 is TGCGCCAGCAGCTTGGTAGCGCTTAACTCCTACGAGCAGTACTTC.

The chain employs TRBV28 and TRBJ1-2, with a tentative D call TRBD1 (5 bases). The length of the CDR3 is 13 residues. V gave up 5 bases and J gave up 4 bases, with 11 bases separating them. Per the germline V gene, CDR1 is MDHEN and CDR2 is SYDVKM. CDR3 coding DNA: TGTGCCAGCAGTCCCGGACACGGCTATGGCTACACCTTC. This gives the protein CASSPGHGYGYTF.

This chain's CDR3 is CASSLAGARTDTQYF. Here the CDR3 DNA reads TGTGCCAGCAGTTTAGCGGGGGCCCGCACAGATACGCAGTATTTT. The chain uses TRBV28 and TRBJ2-3, with a weak D call TRBD2 (7 bases). CDR3 size: 15 residues. The germline gives CDR1 MDHEN, CDR2 SYDVKM. V was clipped by 2 bases and J by 1 base, with 10 bases between them.

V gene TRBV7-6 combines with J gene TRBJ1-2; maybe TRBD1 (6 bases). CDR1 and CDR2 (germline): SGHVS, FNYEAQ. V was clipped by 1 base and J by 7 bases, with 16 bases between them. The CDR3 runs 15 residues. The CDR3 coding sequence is TGTGCCAGCAGCTTAGTAGAGACAGGTCTTTCTGGCTACACCTTC. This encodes CASSLVETGLSGYTF.

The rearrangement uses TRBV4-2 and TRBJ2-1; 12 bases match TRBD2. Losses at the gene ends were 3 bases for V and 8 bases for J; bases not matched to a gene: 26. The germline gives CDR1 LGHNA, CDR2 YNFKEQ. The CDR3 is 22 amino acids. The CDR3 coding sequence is TGTGCCAGCAGCCATCTGGGGACTAGCGGGCACAAAGGGCTTAATGGGGTCGATGAGCAGTTCTTC. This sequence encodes CASSHLGTSGHKGLNGVDEQFF.

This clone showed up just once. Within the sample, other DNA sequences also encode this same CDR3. CDR3 sequence (DNA): TGTGCCAGCAGTTACACAGCCGGGACAGGGGATGAAAAACTGTTTTTT. Residues: CASSYTAGTGDEKLFF. The chain recombines TRBV6-5 with TRBJ1-4, with 10 bases fitting TRBD1. This CDR3 region has 16 residues. Trimming took 2 bases from V and 6 from J; bases not matched to a gene: 6. CDR1 is MNHEY and CDR2 is SVGAGI in the germline V gene.

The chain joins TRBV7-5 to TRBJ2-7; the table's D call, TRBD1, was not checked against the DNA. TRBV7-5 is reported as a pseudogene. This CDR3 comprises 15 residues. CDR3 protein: CARSLVYRDSYEQYF. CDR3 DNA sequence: TGTGCCAGAAGCTTAGTGTACAGGGACTCCTACGAGCAGTACTTC.

The CDR3 DNA reads TGTGCCAGCAGTAAAACAGCCCGACAATCGTGGGTGTGGGAGACCCAGTACTTC. This gives the protein CASSKTARQSWVWETQYF. The chain joins TRBV6-7 to TRBJ2-5, with D unclear. TRBV6-7 is annotated as an ORF whose role is uncertain. V was trimmed by 5 bases and J by 5 bases, leaving 27 bases between them. CDR3 size: 18 residues.

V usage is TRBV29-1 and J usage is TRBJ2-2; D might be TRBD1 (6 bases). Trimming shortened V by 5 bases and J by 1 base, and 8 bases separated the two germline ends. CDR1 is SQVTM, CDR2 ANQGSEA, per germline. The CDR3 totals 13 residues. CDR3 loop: CSVTGKNTGELFF. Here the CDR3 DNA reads TGCAGCGTTACAGGGAAGAACACCGGGGAGCTGTTTTTT.

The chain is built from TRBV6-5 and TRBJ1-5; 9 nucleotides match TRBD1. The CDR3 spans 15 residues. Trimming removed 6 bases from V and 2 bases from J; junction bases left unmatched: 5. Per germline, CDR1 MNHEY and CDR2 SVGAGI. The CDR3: CASRSDRGGNQPQHF. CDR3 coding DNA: TGTGCCAGCAGATCGGACAGGGGAGGCAATCAGCCCCAGCATTTT.

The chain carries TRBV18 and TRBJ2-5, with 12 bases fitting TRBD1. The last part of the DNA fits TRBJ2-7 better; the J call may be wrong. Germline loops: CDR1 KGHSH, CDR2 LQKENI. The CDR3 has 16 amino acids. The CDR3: CASSRSGTGGYYEQYF. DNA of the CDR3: TGTGCCAGCTCACGCTCCGGGACAGGGGGCTACTACGAGCAGTACTTC.

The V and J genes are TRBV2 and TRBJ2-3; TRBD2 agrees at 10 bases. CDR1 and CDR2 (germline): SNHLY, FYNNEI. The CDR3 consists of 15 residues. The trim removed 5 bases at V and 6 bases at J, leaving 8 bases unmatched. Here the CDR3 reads CASSFSSGGRDTQYF. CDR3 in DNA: TGTGCCAGCAGTTTCTCTAGCGGGGGCCGGGATACGCAGTATTTT. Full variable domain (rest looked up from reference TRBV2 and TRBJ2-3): EPEVTQTPSHQVTQMGQEVILRCVPISNHLYFYWYRQILGQKVEFLVSFYNNEISEKSEIFDDQFSVERPDGSNFTLKIRSTKLEDSAMYFCASSFSSGGRDTQYFGPGTRLTVL.